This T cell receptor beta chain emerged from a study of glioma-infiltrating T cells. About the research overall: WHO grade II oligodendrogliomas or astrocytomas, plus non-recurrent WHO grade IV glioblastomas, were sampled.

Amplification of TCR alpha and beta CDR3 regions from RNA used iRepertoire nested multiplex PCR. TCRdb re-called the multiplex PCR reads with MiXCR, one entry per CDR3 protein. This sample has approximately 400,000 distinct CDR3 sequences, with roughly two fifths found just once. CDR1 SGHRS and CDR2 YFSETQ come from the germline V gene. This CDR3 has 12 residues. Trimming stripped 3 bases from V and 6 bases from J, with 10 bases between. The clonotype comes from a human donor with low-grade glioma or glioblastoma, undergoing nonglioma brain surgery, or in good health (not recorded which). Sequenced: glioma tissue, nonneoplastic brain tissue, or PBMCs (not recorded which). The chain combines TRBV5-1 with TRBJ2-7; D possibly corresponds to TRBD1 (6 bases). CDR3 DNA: TGCGCCAGCAGCTCAACAGGGCCCGAGCAGTACTTC. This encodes CASSSTGPEQYF.